This entry is about one TCR beta chain. There is no known antigen for this receptor. Per-base quality was not reported, and no clone a single base away is much larger than it. The CDR3, from cysteine to phenylalanine, totals 17 residues. Just the 51-base CDR3 DNA is kept, in frame starting at base 1. The V end gives up 4 bases and the J end 7 bases, leaving 13 bases in the junction not matched to a gene. CDR1 SGHKS and CDR2 YYEKEE are derived from the germline V gene (reference sequence). The sample comes from a study of blood T cell repertoires in COVID-19 (dated by TCRdb to 2019 to 2021). With regard to the full study: Samples covering the acute and convalescent phases of COVID-19 were provided by collaborators in the United States, Italy and Spain. Where available, HLA class I and class II types were taken from metadata supplied by the sample provider and were not determined by assay-based typing. The prospective study material was composed of cDNA or gDNA derived from T cells, B-cell-depleted T cells, or PBMCs. The sample metadata nearly always contained a de-identified subject ID, COVID-19 status, age in years and sex. The samples were drawn from two sources: the first 160 participants of the ongoing ImmuneRACE study, and approximately 1,300 subjects contributed by 6 global collaborators. Deeply sampled blood TCRbeta repertoires from subjects exposed to, actively infected with, or recovered from COVID-19 were included in the dataset. The repertoires were made available in a free public database intended to serve as a resource for research on the immune response to SARS-CoV-2. General findings and caveats noted by the study authors: Clinical and demographic metadata were provided uncurated, with the amount varying by source and participant.

The immunoSEQ Assay, a bias-controlled multiplex PCR, was used to amplify TCRbeta CDR3 regions from genomic DNA. As for the authors' bioinformatics: Nucleated cell counts per sample were estimated from amplification of reference gene primers within the assay. To quantify the absolute abundance of each unique TCRbeta CDR3 rearrangement, sequence reads were collapsed and filtered. For each sample, productive Simpson clonality was calculated as the square root of Simpson's diversity index over productive rearrangements. TCRdb provides this immuneACCESS table in a form limited to in-frame rearrangements. Some clones are lacking; in checked studies, under half of them reflect an unresolved V gene, and why the rest are absent is not known. V, J and clone size derive from that table, while D and trimming were established from the DNA sequence. Recorded for this sample are around 220,000 clones; less than 90% of them occurred a single time. The ten largest clonotypes hold about 2% of the sample.

Whole blood was collected in K2EDTA tubes by collaborating institutions according to the institutions' own protocols. For TCRbeta analysis, collaborators shipped samples in one of three forms: frozen whole blood, isolated PBMCs, or DNA extracted from either of those sample types. The TCR was taken from a middle-aged man with active or convalescent COVID-19. The chain uses TRBV5-5 and TRBJ1-6; the junction holds 8 bases that match TRBD1. The sequencing input was peripheral blood. The CDR3: CASSLAATGVSNSPLHF. The nucleotides read TGTGCCAGCAGCCTAGCCGCGACAGGGGTGAGCAATTCACCCCTCCACTTT.